Described below is a single TCR beta chain sequence and its context. Its antigen is unknown. The sample is drawn from a study of shared clonotypes between healthy human individuals. Study information: The study used three CD4 naive, three CD4 memory, two CD8 naive and one CD8 memory plate per donor.

This table comes from immunoSEQ multiplex PCR, and its TCRdb copy is limited to in-frame clones, with some not included. The sample has about 680,000 clones; just over 90% are singletons. Study-wide points: Relative to clonotypes present in all four donors, those not shared had lower generation probabilities.

This CDR3 comprises 14 residues. V lost 1 base to trimming and J lost 7 bases, with 12 bases between them. Germline V gene lookup returns CDR1 SGDLS and CDR2 YYNGEE. Positively selected for CCR7, the CD45RO-negative cells used as naive CD8 cells excluded terminally differentiated effector memory CD45RA+ cells. The source is a man aged 25-45 years in good health. The V gene is TRBV9, the J gene TRBJ2-1, with a possible D match to TRBD1 (6 bases). Sequenced sample: naive CD8+ T cells sorted from blood. CDR3 sequence: CASSVSDRGNEQFF. The CDR3 coding sequence is TGTGCCAGCAGCGTAAGTGATAGGGGGAATGAGCAGTTCTTC.